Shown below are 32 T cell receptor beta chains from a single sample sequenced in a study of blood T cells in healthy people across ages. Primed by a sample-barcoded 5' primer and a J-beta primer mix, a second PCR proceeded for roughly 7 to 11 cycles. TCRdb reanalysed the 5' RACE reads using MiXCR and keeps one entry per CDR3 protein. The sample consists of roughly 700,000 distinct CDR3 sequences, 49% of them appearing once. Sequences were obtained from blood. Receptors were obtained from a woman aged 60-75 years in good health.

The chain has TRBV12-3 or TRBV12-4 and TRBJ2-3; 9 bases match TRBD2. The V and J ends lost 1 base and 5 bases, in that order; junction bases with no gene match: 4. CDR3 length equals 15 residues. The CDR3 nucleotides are TGTGCCAGCAGTTTAGGTCTAGCGGGACGAGATACGCAGTATTTT. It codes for CASSLGLAGRDTQYF.

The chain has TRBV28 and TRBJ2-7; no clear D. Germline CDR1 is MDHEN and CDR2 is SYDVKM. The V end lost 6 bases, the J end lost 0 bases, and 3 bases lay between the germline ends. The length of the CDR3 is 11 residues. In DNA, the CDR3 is TGTGCCAGCAGGGGCTCCTACGAGCAGTACTTC. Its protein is CASRGSYEQYF.

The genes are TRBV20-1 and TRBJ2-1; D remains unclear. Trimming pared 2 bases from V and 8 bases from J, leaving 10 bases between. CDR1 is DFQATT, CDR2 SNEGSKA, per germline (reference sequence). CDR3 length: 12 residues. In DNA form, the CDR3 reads TGCAGTGCTAGAAGGACGGCTTATGAGCAGTTCTTC. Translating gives CSARRTAYEQFF.

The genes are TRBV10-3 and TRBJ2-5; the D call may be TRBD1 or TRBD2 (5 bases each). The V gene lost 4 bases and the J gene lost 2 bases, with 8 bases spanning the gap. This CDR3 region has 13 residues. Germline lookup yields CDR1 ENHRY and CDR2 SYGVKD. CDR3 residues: CAISGDVQETQYF. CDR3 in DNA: TGTGCCATCAGTGGGGACGTACAAGAGACCCAGTACTTC.

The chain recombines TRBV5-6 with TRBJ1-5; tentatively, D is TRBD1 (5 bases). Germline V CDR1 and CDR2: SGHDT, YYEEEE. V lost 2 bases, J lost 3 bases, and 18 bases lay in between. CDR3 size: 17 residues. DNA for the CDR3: TGTGCCAGCAGCTTCTCCCCAGGGCCCCGAGCCAATCAGCCCCAGCATTTT. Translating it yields CASSFSPGPRANQPQHF.

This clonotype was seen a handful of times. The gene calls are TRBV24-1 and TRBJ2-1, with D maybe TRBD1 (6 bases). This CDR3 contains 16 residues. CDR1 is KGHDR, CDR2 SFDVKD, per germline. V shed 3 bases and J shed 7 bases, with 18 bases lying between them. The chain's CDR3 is CATSDSPVGGWNEQFF. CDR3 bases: TGTGCCACCAGTGATAGCCCGGTAGGGGGTTGGAATGAGCAGTTCTTC.

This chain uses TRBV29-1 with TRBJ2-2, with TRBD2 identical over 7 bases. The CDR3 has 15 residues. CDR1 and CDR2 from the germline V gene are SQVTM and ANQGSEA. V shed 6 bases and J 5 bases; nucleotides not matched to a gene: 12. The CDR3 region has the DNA TGCAGCGTCCGCCTCCTATTGGGGGGGACCGGGGAGCTGTTTTTT. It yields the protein CSVRLLLGGTGELFF.

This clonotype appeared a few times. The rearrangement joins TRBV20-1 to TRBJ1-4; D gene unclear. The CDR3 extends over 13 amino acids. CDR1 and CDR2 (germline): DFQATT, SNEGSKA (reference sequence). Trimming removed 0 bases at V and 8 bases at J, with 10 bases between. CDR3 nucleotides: TGCAGTGCTAGAGAGTGGTTAGGAGAAAAACTGTTTTTT. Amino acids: CSAREWLGEKLFF.

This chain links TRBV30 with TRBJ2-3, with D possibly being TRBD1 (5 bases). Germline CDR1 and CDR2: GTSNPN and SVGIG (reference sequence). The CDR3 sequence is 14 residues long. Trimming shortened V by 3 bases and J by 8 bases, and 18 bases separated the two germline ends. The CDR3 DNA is TGTGCCTGGAGCAAAGGGGCCGCGGTCGGTACGCAGTATTTT. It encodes CAWSKGAAVGTQYF.

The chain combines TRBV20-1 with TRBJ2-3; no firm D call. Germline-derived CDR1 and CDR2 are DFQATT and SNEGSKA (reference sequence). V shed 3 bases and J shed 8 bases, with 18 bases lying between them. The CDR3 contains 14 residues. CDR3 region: CSASLGQALGTQYF. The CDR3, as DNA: TGCAGTGCTAGTTTAGGGCAAGCCCTAGGTACGCAGTATTTT.

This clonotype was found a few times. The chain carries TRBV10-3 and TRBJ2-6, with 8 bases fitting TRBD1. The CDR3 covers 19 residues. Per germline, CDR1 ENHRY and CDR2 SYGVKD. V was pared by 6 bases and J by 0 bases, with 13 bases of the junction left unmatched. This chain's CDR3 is CAISQIRTGPSSGANVLTF. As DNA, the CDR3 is TGTGCCATCAGCCAGATAAGGACAGGGCCTAGCTCTGGGGCCAACGTCCTGACTTTC.

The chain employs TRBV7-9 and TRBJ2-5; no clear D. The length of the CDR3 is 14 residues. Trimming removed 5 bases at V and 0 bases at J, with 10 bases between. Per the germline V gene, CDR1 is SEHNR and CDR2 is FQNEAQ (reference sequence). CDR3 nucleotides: TGTGCCAGCAGCCCTTCCGGGTACCAAGAGACCCAGTACTTC. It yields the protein CASSPSGYQETQYF. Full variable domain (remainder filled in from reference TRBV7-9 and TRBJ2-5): DTGVSQNPRHKITKRGQNVTFRCDPISEHNRLYWYRQTLGQGPEFLTYFQNEAQLEKSRLLSDRFSAERPKGSFSTLEIQRTEQGDSAMYLCASSPSGYQETQYFGPGTRLLVL.

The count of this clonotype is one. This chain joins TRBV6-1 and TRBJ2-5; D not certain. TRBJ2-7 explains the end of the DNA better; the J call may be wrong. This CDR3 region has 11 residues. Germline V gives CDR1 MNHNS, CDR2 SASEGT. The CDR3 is CASRVVYEQYF. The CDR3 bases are TGTGCCAGCAGGGTAGTCTACGAGCAGTACTTC.

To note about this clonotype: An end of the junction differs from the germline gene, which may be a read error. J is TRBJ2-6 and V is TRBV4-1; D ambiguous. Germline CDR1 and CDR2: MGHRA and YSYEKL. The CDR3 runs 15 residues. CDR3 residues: CASRQGISGANVLTF. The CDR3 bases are TGCGCCAGCAGGCAAGGAATCTCTGGGGCCAACGTCCTGACTTTC.

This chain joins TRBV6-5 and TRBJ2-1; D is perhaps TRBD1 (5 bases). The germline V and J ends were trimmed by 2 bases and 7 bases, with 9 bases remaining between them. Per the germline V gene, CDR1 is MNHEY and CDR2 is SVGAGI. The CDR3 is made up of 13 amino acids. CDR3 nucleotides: TGTGCCAGCAGTTACGGACCAGGGAATGAGCAGTTCTTC. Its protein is CASSYGPGNEQFF.

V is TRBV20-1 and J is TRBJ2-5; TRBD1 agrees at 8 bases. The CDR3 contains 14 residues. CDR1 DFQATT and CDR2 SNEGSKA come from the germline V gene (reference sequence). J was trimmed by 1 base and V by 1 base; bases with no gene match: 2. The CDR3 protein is CSARGDRGQETQYF. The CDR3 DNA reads TGCAGTGCTAGAGGCGACAGGGGCCAAGAGACCCAGTACTTC.

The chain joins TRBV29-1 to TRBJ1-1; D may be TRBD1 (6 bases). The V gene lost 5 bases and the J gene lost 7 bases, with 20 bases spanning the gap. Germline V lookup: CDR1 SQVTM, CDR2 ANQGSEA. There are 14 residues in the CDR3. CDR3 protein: CSVTRPGQEDEAFF. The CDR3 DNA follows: TGCAGCGTTACGAGACCGGGACAAGAAGATGAAGCTTTCTTT.

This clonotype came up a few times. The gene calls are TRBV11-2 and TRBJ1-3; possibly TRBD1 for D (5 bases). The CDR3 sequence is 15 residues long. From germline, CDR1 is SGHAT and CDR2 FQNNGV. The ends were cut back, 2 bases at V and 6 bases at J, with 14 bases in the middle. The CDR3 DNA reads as TGTGCCAGCAGCTTAAGTTCGGCAGGGAAAAACACCATATATTTT. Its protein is CASSLSSAGKNTIYF.

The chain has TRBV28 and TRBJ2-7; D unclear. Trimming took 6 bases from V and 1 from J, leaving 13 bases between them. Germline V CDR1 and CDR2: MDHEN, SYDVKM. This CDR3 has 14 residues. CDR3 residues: CASRPRTDSYEQYF. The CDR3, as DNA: TGTGCCAGCAGACCCAGGACGGATTCCTACGAGCAGTACTTC.

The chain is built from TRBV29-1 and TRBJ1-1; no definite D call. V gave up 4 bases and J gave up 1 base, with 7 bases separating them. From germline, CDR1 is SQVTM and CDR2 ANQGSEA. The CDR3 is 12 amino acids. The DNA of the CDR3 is TGCAGCGTTGGAGGTTGGAACACTGAAGCTTTCTTT. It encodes CSVGGWNTEAFF.

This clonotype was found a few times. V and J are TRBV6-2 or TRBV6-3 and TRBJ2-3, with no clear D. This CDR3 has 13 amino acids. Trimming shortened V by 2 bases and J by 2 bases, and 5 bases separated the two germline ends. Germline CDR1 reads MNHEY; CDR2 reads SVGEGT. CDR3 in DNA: TGTGCCAGCAGTTACGTCGACACAGATACGCAGTATTTT. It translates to CASSYVDTDTQYF.

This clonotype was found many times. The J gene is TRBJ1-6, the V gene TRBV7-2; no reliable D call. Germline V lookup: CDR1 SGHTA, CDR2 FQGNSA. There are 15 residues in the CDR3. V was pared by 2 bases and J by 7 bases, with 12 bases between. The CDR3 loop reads CASSLRQPENSPLHF. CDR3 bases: TGTGCCAGCAGCTTAAGGCAGCCAGAAAATTCACCCCTCCACTTT.

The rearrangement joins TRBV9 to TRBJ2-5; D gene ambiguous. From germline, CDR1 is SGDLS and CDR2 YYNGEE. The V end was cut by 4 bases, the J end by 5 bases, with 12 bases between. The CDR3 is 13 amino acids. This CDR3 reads CASSPRMAETQYF. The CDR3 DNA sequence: TGTGCCAGCAGCCCCCGGATGGCGGAGACCCAGTACTTC.

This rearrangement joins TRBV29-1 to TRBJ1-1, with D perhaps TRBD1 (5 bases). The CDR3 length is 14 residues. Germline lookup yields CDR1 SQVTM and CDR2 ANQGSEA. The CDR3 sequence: CGGRTKNPNTEAFF. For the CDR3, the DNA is TGCGGGGGACGGACAAAAAATCCGAACACTGAAGCTTTCTTT. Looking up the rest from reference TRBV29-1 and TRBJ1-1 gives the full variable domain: SAVISQKPSRDICQRGTSLTIQCQVDSQVTMMFWYRQQPGQSLTLIATANQGSEATYESGFVIDKFPISRPNLTFSTLTVSNMSPEDSSIYLCGGRTKNPNTEAFFGQGTRLTVV.

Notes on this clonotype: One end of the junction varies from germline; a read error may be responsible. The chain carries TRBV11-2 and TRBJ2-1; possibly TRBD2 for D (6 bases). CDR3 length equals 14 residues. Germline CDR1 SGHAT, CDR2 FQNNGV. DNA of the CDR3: TGTGCCAGCAGTCAAAACTCGGGCGGGAATGGGCAGTTCTTC. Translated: CASSQNSGGNGQFF. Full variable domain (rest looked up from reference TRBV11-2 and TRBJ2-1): EAGVAQSPRYKIIEKRQSVAFWCNPISGHATLYWYQQILGQGPKLLIQFQNNGVVDDSQLPKDRFSAERLKGVDSTLKIQPAKLEDSAVYLCASSQNSGGNGQFFGPGTRLTVL.

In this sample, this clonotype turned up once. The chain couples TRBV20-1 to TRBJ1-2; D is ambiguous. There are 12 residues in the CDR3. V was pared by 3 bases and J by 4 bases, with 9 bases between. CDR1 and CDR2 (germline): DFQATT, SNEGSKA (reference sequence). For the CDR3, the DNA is TGCAGTGCTAGTGGGTTCCGCTATGGCTACACCTTC. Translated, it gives CSASGFRYGYTF.

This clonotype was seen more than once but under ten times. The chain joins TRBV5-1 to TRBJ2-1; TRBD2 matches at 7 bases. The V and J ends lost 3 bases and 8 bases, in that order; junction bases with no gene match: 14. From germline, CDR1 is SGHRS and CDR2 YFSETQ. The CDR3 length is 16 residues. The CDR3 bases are TGCGCCAGCAGCTCGGGACTATCTAGCTTGGGGGATGAGCAGTTCTTC. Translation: CASSSGLSSLGDEQFF.

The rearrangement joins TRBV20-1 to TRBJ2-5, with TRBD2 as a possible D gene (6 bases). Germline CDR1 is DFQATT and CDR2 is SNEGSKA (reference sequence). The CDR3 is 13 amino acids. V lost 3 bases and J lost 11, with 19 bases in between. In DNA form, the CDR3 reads TGCAGTGCTAGTAGGCTAGCGCTTGATGAGCAGTACTTC. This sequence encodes CSASRLALDEQYF.

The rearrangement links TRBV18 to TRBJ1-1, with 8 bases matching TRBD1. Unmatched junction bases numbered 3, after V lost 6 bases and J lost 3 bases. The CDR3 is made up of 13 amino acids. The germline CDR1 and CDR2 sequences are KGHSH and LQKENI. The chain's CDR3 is CASSQDRDTEAFF. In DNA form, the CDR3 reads TGTGCCAGCTCCCAGGACAGGGACACTGAAGCTTTCTTT.

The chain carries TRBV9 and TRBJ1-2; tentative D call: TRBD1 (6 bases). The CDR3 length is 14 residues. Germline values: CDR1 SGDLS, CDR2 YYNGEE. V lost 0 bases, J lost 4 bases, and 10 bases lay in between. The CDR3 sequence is CASSVEAGAYGYTF. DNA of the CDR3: TGTGCCAGCAGCGTAGAGGCAGGGGCCTATGGCTACACCTTC.

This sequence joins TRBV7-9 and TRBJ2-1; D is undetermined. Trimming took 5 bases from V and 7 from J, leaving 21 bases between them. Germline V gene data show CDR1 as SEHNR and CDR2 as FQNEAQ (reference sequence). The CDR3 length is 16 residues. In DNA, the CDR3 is TGTGCCAGCAGCCCCCTCAAAAGTTTAGAGATGAATGAGCAGTTCTTC. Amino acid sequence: CASSPLKSLEMNEQFF.

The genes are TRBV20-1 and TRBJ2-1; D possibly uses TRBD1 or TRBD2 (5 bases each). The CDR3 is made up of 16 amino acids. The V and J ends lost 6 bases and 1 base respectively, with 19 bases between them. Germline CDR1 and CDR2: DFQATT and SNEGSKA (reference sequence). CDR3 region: CSASTPGPPSYNEQFF. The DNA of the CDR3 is TGCAGTGCCAGCACCCCGGGACCACCATCCTACAATGAGCAGTTCTTC.